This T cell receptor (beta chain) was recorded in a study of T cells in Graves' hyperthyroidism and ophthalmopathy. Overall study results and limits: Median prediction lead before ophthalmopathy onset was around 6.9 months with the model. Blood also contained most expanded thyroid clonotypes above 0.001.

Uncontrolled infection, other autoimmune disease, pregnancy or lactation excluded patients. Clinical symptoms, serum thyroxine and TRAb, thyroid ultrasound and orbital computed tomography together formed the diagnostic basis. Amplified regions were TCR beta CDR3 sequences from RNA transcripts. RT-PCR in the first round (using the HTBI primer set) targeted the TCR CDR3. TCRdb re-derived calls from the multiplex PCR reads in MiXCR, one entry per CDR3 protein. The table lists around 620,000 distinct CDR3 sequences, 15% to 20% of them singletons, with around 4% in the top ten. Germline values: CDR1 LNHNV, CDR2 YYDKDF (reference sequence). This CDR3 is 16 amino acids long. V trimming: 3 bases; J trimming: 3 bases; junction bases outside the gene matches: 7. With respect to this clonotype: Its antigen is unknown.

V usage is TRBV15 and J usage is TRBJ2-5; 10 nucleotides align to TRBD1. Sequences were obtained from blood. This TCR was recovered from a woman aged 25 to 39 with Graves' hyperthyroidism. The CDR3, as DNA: TGTGCCACCAGCAGCTCGACAGGGGGCTTGGAAGAGACCCAGTACTTC. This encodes CATSSSTGGLEETQYF.